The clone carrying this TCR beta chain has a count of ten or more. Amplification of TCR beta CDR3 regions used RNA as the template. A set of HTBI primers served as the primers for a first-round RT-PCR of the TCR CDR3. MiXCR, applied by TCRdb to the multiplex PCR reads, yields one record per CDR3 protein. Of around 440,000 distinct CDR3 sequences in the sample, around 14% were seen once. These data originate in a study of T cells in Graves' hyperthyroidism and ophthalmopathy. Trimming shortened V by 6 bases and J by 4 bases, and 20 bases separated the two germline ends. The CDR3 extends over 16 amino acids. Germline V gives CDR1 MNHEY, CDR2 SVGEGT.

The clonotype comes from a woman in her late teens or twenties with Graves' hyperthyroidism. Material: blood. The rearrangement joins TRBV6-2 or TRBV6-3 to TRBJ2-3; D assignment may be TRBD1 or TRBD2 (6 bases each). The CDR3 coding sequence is TGTGCCAGCAGCCAATACTCCGCGGGACAATCAGATACGCAGTATTTT. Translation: CASSQYSAGQSDTQYF.